The 29 T cell receptor beta chains in this list originate from one sample, sequenced in a study of blood T cell repertoires in COVID-19. Libraries were prepared by immunoSEQ multiplex PCR; TCRdb keeps only in-frame clonotypes and omits some of them. The sample includes roughly 250,000 clones, about 87% of them seen just once. Sequenced: peripheral blood. Every receptor here comes from a human donor in a cohort sampled during active COVID-19.

Here the CDR3 reads CASSLHDRVDTEAFF. In DNA form, the CDR3 reads TGTGCCAGCAGTCTACACGACAGGGTAGACACTGAAGCTTTCTTT. The genes are TRBV3-1 (or the pseudogene TRBV3-2) and TRBJ1-1, with 7 bases that match TRBD1. V dropped 6 bases and J dropped 3; count of bases not matched to a gene: 10. Germline CDR1 and CDR2: LGHDT and YNNKEL (reference sequence). This CDR3 is 15 amino acids long.

The CDR3 DNA reads TGTGCCAGCAGCTTGTCAAGGCCCAACAGGGATACGCAGTATTTT. Its protein product is CASSLSRPNRDTQYF. V gene TRBV5-4 combines with J gene TRBJ2-3; possibly TRBD1 for D (5 bases). The CDR3 extends over 15 amino acids. Germline lookup yields CDR1 SGHNT and CDR2 YYREEE (reference sequence). Trimming removed 1 base at V and 6 bases at J, with 15 bases between.

The chain is built from TRBV3-1 (or the pseudogene TRBV3-2) and TRBJ2-2, with TRBD2 matching over 8 bases. Germline V gives CDR1 LGHDT, CDR2 YNNKEL (reference sequence). With V trimmed by 6 bases and J by 3 bases, 6 bases remained unmatched. The CDR3 runs 15 residues. This CDR3 reads CASSLAGSHTGELFF. The DNA for the CDR3 is TGTGCCAGCAGTCTAGCGGGCAGTCACACCGGGGAGCTGTTTTTT.

The V call is TRBV6-5, the J call TRBJ1-1; D uncertain. V gave up 4 bases and J gave up 0 bases, with 6 bases separating them. This CDR3 region has 13 residues. Germline-derived CDR1 and CDR2 are MNHEY and SVGAGI. CDR3 protein: CASSSEMNTEAFF. The DNA of the CDR3 is TGTGCCAGCAGTTCTGAGATGAACACTGAAGCTTTCTTT.

The chain joins TRBV28 to TRBJ2-3; D not resolved. Trimming shortened V by 6 bases and J by 6 bases, and 10 bases separated the two germline ends. The CDR3 is 12 amino acids. CDR1 is MDHEN and CDR2 is SYDVKM in the germline V gene. The CDR3 spells CASSSPGDTQYF. Written as DNA, the CDR3 is TGTGCCAGCAGCTCCCCCGGGGATACGCAGTATTTT. Supplemented by reference TRBV28 and TRBJ2-3, the full variable domain reads DVKVTQSSRYLVKRTGEKVFLECVQDMDHENMFWYRQDPGLGLRLIYFSYDVKMKEKGDIPEGYSVSREKKERFSLILESASTNQTSMYLCASSSPGDTQYFGPGTRLTVL.

This clone was detected once. The sample contains more than one DNA sequence encoding this CDR3. The V gene is TRBV7-9, the J gene TRBJ1-2; 7 positions agree with TRBD1. Trimming took 3 bases from V and 2 from J; bases not matched to a gene: 6. Germline V gene data show CDR1 as SEHNR and CDR2 as FQNEAQ (reference sequence). CDR3 length: 15 residues. CDR3 DNA sequence: TGTGCCAGCAGCTTTCTCGGACAGGCCAACTATGGCTACACCTTC. This encodes CASSFLGQANYGYTF.

This clone was picked up a small number of times. The J gene is TRBJ2-2, the V gene TRBV11-3; D is unresolved. CDR3 size: 12 residues. Between the trimmed V and J ends, which lost 5 bases and 3 bases, there was a span of 4 bases. From germline, CDR1 is SGHNT and CDR2 YENEEA. The DNA for the CDR3 is TGTGCCAGCAGCACGGACACCGGGGAGCTGTTTTTT. Protein: CASSTDTGELFF.

This chain joins TRBV5-1 and TRBJ2-1, with 14 bases matching TRBD2. J lost 7 bases, V lost 4 bases, and 4 bases had no gene match. This CDR3 has 15 amino acids. CDR1 and CDR2 from the germline V gene are SGHRS and YFSETQ. In nucleotides, the CDR3 is TGCGCCAGCAGCCTGGGACTAGCGGGAGTTAATGAGCAGTTCTTC. Protein product: CASSLGLAGVNEQFF. Complete variable domain (other parts from reference TRBV5-1 and TRBJ2-1): KAGVTQTPRYLIKTRGQQVTLSCSPISGHRSVSWYQQTPGQGLQFLFEYFSETQRNKGNFPGRFSGRQFSNSRSEMNVSTLELGDSALYLCASSLGLAGVNEQFFGPGTRLTVL.

The chain combines TRBV3-1 (or the pseudogene TRBV3-2) with TRBJ2-5; TRBD2 agrees at 15 bases. Germline CDR1 reads LGHDT; CDR2 reads YNNKEL (reference sequence). CDR3 length: 15 residues. V lost 5 bases, J lost 7 bases, and 5 bases stayed unmatched. CDR3 sequence (DNA): TGTGCCAGCAGCTTAGGACTAGCGGGAGGGACGACCCAGTACTTC. It translates to CASSLGLAGGTTQYF.

The genes are TRBV10-1 and TRBJ1-2, with D unresolved. Germline V lookup: CDR1 WNHNN, CDR2 SYGVQD (reference sequence). The V end was cut by 6 bases, the J end by 0 bases, with 14 bases between. The CDR3 has 15 residues. The CDR3 bases are TGCGCCAGCAGCCAACGAGTCGGGGCTAACTATGGCTACACCTTC. This sequence encodes CASSQRVGANYGYTF.

The chain employs TRBV27 and TRBJ1-6; 7 bases map to TRBD1. CDR3 length: 13 residues. V trimming: 5 bases; J trimming: 9 bases; junction bases outside the gene matches: 4. The germline CDR1 and CDR2 sequences are MNHEY and SMNVEV (reference sequence). CDR3 region: CASSERTGSPLHF. As DNA, the CDR3 is TGTGCCAGCAGTGAGAGGACAGGTTCACCCCTCCACTTT.

The CDR3 DNA reads TGTGCCAGCAGCCAAGTTCAAGTCGGGACAGGGGTAGGGAGGCCCAATGAGCAGTTCTTC. Translation: CASSQVQVGTGVGRPNEQFF. The chain is built from TRBV4-2 and TRBJ2-1, with TRBD1 matching over 10 bases. Germline values: CDR1 LGHNA, CDR2 YNFKEQ. The CDR3 sequence is 20 residues long. Trimming took 1 base from V and 6 from J; bases not matched to a gene: 18.

The chain joins TRBV3-1 (or the pseudogene TRBV3-2) to TRBJ2-1; D is possibly TRBD2 (5 bases). Germline V lookup: CDR1 LGHDT, CDR2 YNNKEL (reference sequence). V was trimmed by 1 base and J by 10 bases, leaving 8 bases between them. The CDR3 is 12 residues long. The CDR3 DNA sequence: TGTGCCAGCAGCCAAGTTAGAGGGGAGCAGTTCTTC. Protein sequence: CASSQVRGEQFF.

V gene TRBV11-2 combines with J gene TRBJ2-7, with TRBD1 matching 10 bases. The CDR3 length is 15 residues. V lost 5 bases, J lost 1 base, and 5 bases stayed unmatched. In germline, CDR1 is SGHAT, CDR2 FQNNGV. CDR3: CASSARDRGSYEQYF. In nucleotides, the CDR3 is TGTGCCAGCAGCGCTCGGGACAGGGGTTCCTACGAGCAGTACTTC.

CDR3 in amino acids: CASSQLRAGGMSGANVLTF. CDR3 bases: TGTGCCAGCAGCCAACTCAGGGCGGGAGGGATGTCTGGGGCCAACGTCCTGACTTTC. This chain links TRBV4-2 with TRBJ2-6; TRBD2 matches at 9 bases. Germline V gene sequence: CDR1 LGHNA, CDR2 YNFKEQ. The CDR3 runs 19 residues. After removal of 2 bases from V and 1 base from J, the junction contained 9 bases not matched to a gene.

Regarding this clone: At one of its ends the junction is not consistent with the germline gene, which may arise from a read error. The rearrangement uses TRBV7-7 and TRBJ2-3; D might be TRBD2 (5 bases). The CDR3 is 15 amino acids. Looked up from germline, CDR1 is SSHAT and CDR2 is FNYEAQ (reference sequence). The CDR3, as DNA: TGTGCTAGCAGCTTAGGAGCGGCGACCACAGATACGCAGTATTTT. It is translated as CASSLGAATTDTQYF.

This chain links TRBV5-4 with TRBJ1-2; 7 positions agree with TRBD1. Germline V gene sequence: CDR1 SGHNT, CDR2 YYREEE (reference sequence). The CDR3 is 16 amino acids. V shed 4 bases and J 2 bases; nucleotides not matched to a gene: 11. The CDR3 spells CASSGSRTGTNYGYTF. CDR3 in DNA: TGTGCCAGCAGCGGGTCGAGGACAGGAACGAACTATGGCTACACCTTC.

The rearrangement joins TRBV5-1 to TRBJ2-1; D possibly corresponds to TRBD2 (6 bases). The CDR3 totals 14 residues. Trimming cost V 4 bases and J 0 bases, with 8 bases left between them. CDR1 SGHRS and CDR2 YFSETQ come from the germline V gene. This CDR3 reads CASSGGYSYNEQFF. The CDR3 DNA reads TGCGCCAGCAGCGGGGGGTACTCCTACAATGAGCAGTTCTTC.

The V and J genes are TRBV29-1 and TRBJ1-5, with D possibly TRBD1 on 6 matching bases. V gave up 4 bases and J gave up 4 bases, with 11 bases separating them. The CDR3 sequence is 13 residues long. CDR1 SQVTM and CDR2 ANQGSEA come from the germline V gene. The CDR3 DNA follows: TGCAGCGTTGGGGGGGGCGGGAATCAGCCCCAGCATTTT. Residues: CSVGGGGNQPQHF.

CDR3 loop: CASSQRLATGGPYEQFF. The CDR3 region has the DNA TGCGCCAGCAGCCAACGCCTGGCGACGGGGGGGCCCTATGAGCAGTTCTTC. The genes are TRBV4-3 and TRBJ2-1; 8 nucleotides agree with TRBD2. Germline-derived CDR1 and CDR2 are LGHNA and YSLEER. The V segment lost 2 bases and the J segment 8 bases; nucleotides outside the gene matches: 14. The CDR3 has 17 amino acids.

V and J are TRBV12-3 or TRBV12-4 and TRBJ2-3; D is possibly TRBD2 (5 bases). Trimming removed 5 bases at V and 5 bases at J, with 5 bases between. CDR3 length equals 11 residues. CDR3 bases: TGTGCCAGCAGTGAGGGAGATACGCAGTATTTT. Residues: CASSEGDTQYF.

The chain recombines TRBV6-1 with TRBJ1-1; 8 bases agree with TRBD1. Germline loops: CDR1 MNHNS, CDR2 SASEGT. This CDR3 has 15 amino acids. With 3 bases clipped from V and 4 bases from J, the junction kept 7 bases outside the gene matches. The CDR3 sequence is CASSEGSGGPTEAFF. The CDR3 DNA follows: TGTGCCAGCAGTGAGGGTTCAGGGGGCCCCACTGAAGCTTTCTTT.

V usage is TRBV5-1 and J usage is TRBJ1-2; tentative D call: TRBD1 (5 bases). Looked up from germline, CDR1 is SGHRS and CDR2 is YFSETQ. V was pared by 4 bases and J by 5 bases, with 15 bases between. The CDR3 consists of 14 residues. The CDR3 spells CASSQRGGDYGYTF. In DNA, the CDR3 is TGCGCCAGCAGCCAACGGGGAGGGGATTATGGCTACACCTTC.

V is TRBV2 and J is TRBJ1-2, with D unclear. Trimming removed 4 bases at V and 2 bases at J, with 5 bases between. Germline V gene lookup returns CDR1 SNHLY and CDR2 FYNNEI. The CDR3 loop spans 12 amino acids. The CDR3 loop is CASSVQNYGYTF. The CDR3 nucleotides are TGTGCCAGCAGTGTCCAAAACTATGGCTACACCTTC.

The V gene is TRBV11-1, the J gene TRBJ1-3; the D gene is possibly TRBD1 (5 bases). The CDR3 runs to 13 residues. V lost 4 bases and J 3 bases, leaving 7 bases between the germline ends. Germline V gene lookup returns CDR1 SGHAT and CDR2 FQDESV (reference sequence). For the CDR3, the DNA is TGTGCCAGCAGCTCCGACAGTGGAAACACCATATATTTT. Translating gives CASSSDSGNTIYF.

The chain carries TRBV28 and TRBJ1-2; a possible D gene is TRBD1 (5 bases). The CDR3 covers 13 residues. V lost 6 bases and J lost 2, with 10 bases in between. Germline CDR1 MDHEN, CDR2 SYDVKM. The CDR3: CASRGLPNYGYTF. The CDR3 DNA follows: TGTGCCAGCAGGGGGCTTCCCAACTATGGCTACACCTTC.

J is TRBJ2-1 and V is TRBV11-2; 9 bases line up with TRBD1. The germline gives CDR1 SGHAT, CDR2 FQNNGV. The CDR3 consists of 15 residues. The junction had 2 bases not matched to a gene; V was cut back by 1 base and J by 4 bases. The CDR3 loop is CASSLVGTGYNEQFF. The CDR3 DNA sequence: TGTGCCAGCAGCTTAGTGGGGACAGGGTACAATGAGCAGTTCTTC.

This clone was seen only once. This sequence joins TRBV19 and TRBJ2-7; 7 bases map to TRBD1. The CDR3 runs to 14 residues. The germline gives CDR1 LNHDA, CDR2 SQIVND (reference sequence). Losses at the gene ends were 6 bases for V and 2 bases for J; bases not matched to a gene: 7. The CDR3 DNA is TGTGCCAGTAGCCCGACAGGGCTTCCCTACGAGCAGTACTTC. Amino acids: CASSPTGLPYEQYF.

The rearrangement links TRBV5-4 to TRBJ2-3, with D unresolved. The germline V gene has CDR1 SGHNT and CDR2 YYREEE (reference sequence). V was clipped by 0 bases and J by 0 bases, with 11 bases between them. The CDR3 has 16 amino acids. For the CDR3, the DNA is TGTGCCAGCAGCTTGGTAGGAGCAACTAGCACAGATACGCAGTATTTT. Its translation: CASSLVGATSTDTQYF.